The subject of this entry is one T cell receptor beta chain. This specimen comes from a study of T cell changes during pregnancy in multiple sclerosis. This CDR3 comprises 14 residues. Trimming pared 2 bases from V and 6 bases from J, leaving 14 bases between. The V gene's germline CDR1 is PRHDT and CDR2 FYEKMQ (reference sequence). Measured with immunoSEQ multiplex PCR; TCRdb has only the in-frame clones, and not every one. The table shows tens of thousands of clones, with roughly nine tenths occurring only once. Sequencing was performed on peripheral blood, taken in the third trimester of pregnancy. The TCR comes from a female donor in good health, enrolled as a control in a pregnancy study. The V gene is TRBV13, the J gene TRBJ2-7; a possible D gene is TRBD2 (6 bases). The CDR3 here is CASSLFAGSSEQYF. The CDR3 DNA is TGTGCCAGCAGCTTATTTGCGGGGTCTTCCGAGCAGTACTTC.